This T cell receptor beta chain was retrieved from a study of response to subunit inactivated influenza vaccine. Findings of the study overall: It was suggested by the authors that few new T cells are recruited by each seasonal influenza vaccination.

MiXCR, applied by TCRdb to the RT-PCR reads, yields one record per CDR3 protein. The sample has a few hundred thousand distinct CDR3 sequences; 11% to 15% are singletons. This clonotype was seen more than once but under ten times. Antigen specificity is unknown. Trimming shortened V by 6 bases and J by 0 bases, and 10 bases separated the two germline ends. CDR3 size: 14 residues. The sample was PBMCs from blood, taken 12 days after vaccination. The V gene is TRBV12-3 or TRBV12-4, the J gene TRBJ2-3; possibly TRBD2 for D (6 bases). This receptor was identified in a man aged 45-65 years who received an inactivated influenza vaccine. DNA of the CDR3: TGTGCCAGCAGGGAGGGACCAAGCACAGATACGCAGTATTTT. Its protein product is CASREGPSTDTQYF.